Listed here is a single T cell receptor beta chain. Its target is unknown. The data originate from a study of T cell responses to AZD1222 COVID-19 vaccine. Overall study findings and caveats: Along spike, vaccine-associated CD4 TCRs were found throughout, with dominance at 160-218 and 743-854.

Here immunoSEQ multiplex PCR was the method, and the copy in TCRdb shows in-frame clones only, minus some. The data contain about 120,000 clones, 90% to 95% of them singletons. Germline CDR1 and CDR2: WSHSY and SAAADI. V lost 4 bases to trimming and J lost 2 bases, with 3 bases between them. The CDR3 is 11 amino acids. The sequenced sample was peripheral blood, obtained on day 0 of AZD1222 vaccination. This TCR was sampled from an adult in good health. The rearrangement links TRBV10-2 to TRBJ2-7; no reliable D call. CDR3: CASSGPYEQYF. CDR3 nucleotides: TGCGCCAGCAGTGGACCCTACGAGCAGTACTTC.